These T cell receptor beta chains were read from a single sample in a study of beta chain features in type 1 diabetes. TCRdb's table, derived via immunoSEQ multiplex PCR, lists solely in-frame clones and lacks some. Of about 360,000 clones in the sample, 10% to 15% were seen once. Source material: naive CD4+ T cells from blood. The receptor set was obtained from a young woman with type 1 diabetes. Each CDR3 is given with its conserved first and last residue. The order of the fields is clone size, J gene, D gene, V gene, CDR3 DNA, CDR3 protein. The D gene is left open where the match is weak. Size is stated for part of the rows, as once, few or many counts, or as a class when the clone is expanded.

>-|TRBJ2-3|TRBD2|TRBV7-2
TGTGCCAGCACGGCGCGGGAGACAGATACGCAGTATTTT
CASTARETDTQYF
>few|TRBJ1-1|TRBD1|TRBV7-2
TGTGCCAGCAGCTTGGACAGGGGGCAGACTGAAGCTTTCTTT
CASSLDRGQTEAFF
>-|TRBJ2-2|-|TRBV25-1
TGTGCCAGCAGTGTAACAGGGCTAACCGGGGAGCTGTTTTTT
CASSVTGLTGELFF
>-|TRBJ2-5|-|TRBV12-2
TGTGCAAGTCGCTTAGTTTCTTGCCAAGAGACCCAGTACTTC
CASRLVSCQETQYF
>few|TRBJ2-4|-|TRBV5-6
TGTGCCAGCACCCACAGGGGACTAGCCAAAAACATTCAGTACTTC
CASTHRGLAKNIQYF
>few|TRBJ2-1|-|TRBV7-9
TGTGCCAGCTCCACCTACAATGAGCAGTTCTTC
CASSTYNEQFF
>-|TRBJ2-4|-|TRBV10-3
TGTGCCATCAGTGAACCAATCGTGGGGGCGCGAACCAAAAACATTCAGTACTTC
CAISEPIVGARTKNIQYF
>few|TRBJ2-1|TRBD2|TRBV29-1
TGCAGCGTTGACCGACTAGCGGGGGCCAGGTCATACAATGAGCAGTTCTTC
CSVDRLAGARSYNEQFF
>-|TRBJ1-5|-|TRBV30
TGTGCCTGGAGTGCCTTCCTCCAGGGTGGTGAGCCCCAGCATTTT
CAWSAFLQGGEPQHF
>-|TRBJ2-3|-|TRBV7-3
TGTGCCAGCAGCTTATCCTTAACTAGCACAGATACGCAGTATTTT
CASSLSLTSTDTQYF
>-|TRBJ2-1|-|TRBV23-1
TGCGCCAGCAGTCAACAGAGTCCCAGGGAGCAGTTCTTC
CASSQQSPREQFF
>-|TRBJ2-3|-|TRBV7-2
TGTGCCAGCAGCTTAGGGGCCCCAACGACCACAGATACGCAGTATTTT
CASSLGAPTTTDTQYF
>-|TRBJ2-2|-|TRBV7-2
TGTGCCAGCAGCTTGGGGGGACTCGCGAACACCGGGGAGCTGTTTTTT
CASSLGGLANTGELFF
>few|TRBJ1-2|-|TRBV30
TGTGCCTGGAGATTTACCGGGAATGGCTACACCTTC
CAWRFTGNGYTF
>few|TRBJ2-1|-|TRBV18
TGTGCCAGCTCACCACCGCTGGGGAGCTCCTACAATGAGCAGTTCTTC
CASSPPLGSSYNEQFF
>few|TRBJ2-2|-|TRBV7-3
TGTGCCAGCAGGATACAGAACACCGGGGAGCTGTTTTTT
CASRIQNTGELFF
>-|TRBJ2-1|TRBD1|TRBV7-8
TGTGCCAGCAGCTCGGGACAGGTCTACAATGAGCAGTTCTTC
CASSSGQVYNEQFF
>-|TRBJ2-7|-|TRBV6-5
TGTGCCAGCAGTTACTCCACCGACAGTTCCTACGAGCAGTACTTC
CASSYSTDSSYEQYF
>-|TRBJ2-2|TRBD2|TRBV7-9
TGTGCCAGCAGCCCCCGACTAGCGGGAGCCGGGGAGCTGTTTTTT
CASSPRLAGAGELFF
>-|TRBJ2-5|TRBD2|TRBV5-4
TGTGCCAGCAGCTCGACTAGCGTGAGGCTGGAGACCCAGTACTTC
CASSSTSVRLETQYF
>few|TRBJ2-6|-|TRBV7-2
TGTGCCAGCCAGCAGGGAAGCTCTGGGGCCAACGTCCTGACTTTC
CASQQGSSGANVLTF
>-|TRBJ1-1|-|TRBV10-2
TGCGCCAGCAGTGTGGGCAGGGGGAACACTGAAGCTTTCTTT
CASSVGRGNTEAFF
>-|TRBJ1-2|TRBD1|TRBV28
TGTGCCAGCAGTTTGGACAGGGAAACTCTAGGAGGCTACACCTTC
CASSLDRETLGGYTF
>-|TRBJ2-1|TRBD2|TRBV9
TGTGCCAGCGGCTCGGGGGGGAAGGGATTATCCTACAATGAGCAGTTCTTC
CASGSGGKGLSYNEQFF
>few|TRBJ2-2|TRBD1|TRBV5-4
TGTGCCAGCAGCTTGGCCTCCATAACAGGGGCAATCGGGGAGCTGTTTTTT
CASSLASITGAIGELFF